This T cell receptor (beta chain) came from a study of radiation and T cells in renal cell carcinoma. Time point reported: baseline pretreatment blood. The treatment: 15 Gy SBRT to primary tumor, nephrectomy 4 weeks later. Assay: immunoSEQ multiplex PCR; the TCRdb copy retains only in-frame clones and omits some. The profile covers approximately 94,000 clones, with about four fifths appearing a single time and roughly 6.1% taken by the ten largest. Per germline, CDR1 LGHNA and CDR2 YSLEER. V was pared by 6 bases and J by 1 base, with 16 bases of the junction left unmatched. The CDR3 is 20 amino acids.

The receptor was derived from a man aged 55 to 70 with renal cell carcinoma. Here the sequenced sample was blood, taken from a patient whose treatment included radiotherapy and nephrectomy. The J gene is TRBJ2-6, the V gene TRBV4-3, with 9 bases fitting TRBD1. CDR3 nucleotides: TGCGCCAGCAGTCCAAGCCACCCCGGACAGGGGTGGTCTGGGGCCAACGTCCTGACTTTC. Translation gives CASSPSHPGQGWSGANVLTF.